The 31 T cell receptor beta chains listed next were all sequenced from one sample in a study of shared T cell receptors in the human thymus. The table came from immunoSEQ multiplex PCR; TCRdb's copy has only in-frame clones and leaves some out. The sample records over 350,000 clones, about 95% being singletons. The sequenced sample was thymocytes. These receptors were taken from a human donor.

The chain links TRBV15 to TRBJ2-2, with 9 bases lining up with TRBD2. The germline gives CDR1 LNHNV, CDR2 YYDKDF (reference sequence). After removal of 1 base from V and 5 bases from J, the junction contained 5 bases not matched to a gene. The CDR3 has 16 residues. The CDR3 here is CATSRGSSGTTGELFF. In DNA form, the CDR3 reads TGTGCCACCAGCAGAGGTTCTAGCGGGACTACCGGGGAGCTGTTTTTT.

This clone was detected only once. The chain uses TRBV13 and TRBJ2-1; TRBD1 matches 7 bases. The CDR3 has 16 amino acids. The germline V gene encodes CDR1 PRHDT and CDR2 FYEKMQ (reference sequence). The J segment lost 6 bases and the V segment lost 3 bases, leaving 11 bases of the junction unmatched. This CDR3 reads CASSLHVPGQSNEQFF. CDR3 DNA: TGTGCCAGCAGCTTGCATGTGCCGGGACAGAGCAATGAGCAGTTCTTC. The variable domain in full, completed from reference TRBV13 and TRBJ2-1, reads AAGVIQSPRHLIKEKRETATLKCYPIPRHDTVYWYQQGPGQDPQFLISFYEKMQSDKGSIPDRFSAQQFSDYHSELNMSSLELGDSALYFCASSLHVPGQSNEQFFGPGTRLTVL.

This chain links TRBV6-5 with TRBJ2-3; 7 positions match TRBD2. Looked up from germline, CDR1 is MNHEY and CDR2 is SVGAGI. Losses at the gene ends were 7 bases for V and 3 bases for J; bases not matched to a gene: 7. The CDR3 totals 14 residues. The DNA of the CDR3 is TGTGCCAGCACCCAAAAGGGAGGGACAGATACGCAGTATTTT. Protein sequence: CASTQKGGTDTQYF.

The V call is TRBV27, the J call TRBJ2-7, with 10 bases that match TRBD1. The germline gives CDR1 MNHEY, CDR2 SMNVEV (reference sequence). Trimming removed 2 bases from V and 7 bases from J; junction bases left unmatched: 11. The length of the CDR3 is 16 residues. CDR3 sequence reads: CASSLRDRGQLGEQYF. The CDR3 nucleotides read TGTGCCAGCAGTTTAAGGGACAGGGGACAACTGGGGGAGCAGTACTTC.

Only a few counts were recorded for this clone. This chain uses TRBV10-3 with TRBJ2-7; 9 bases agree with TRBD1. J was trimmed by 3 bases and V by 10 bases; bases with no gene match: 4. The germline V gene encodes CDR1 ENHRY and CDR2 SYGVKD. This CDR3 is 12 amino acids long. The CDR3 DNA is TGTGCCACTTCGGACAGGGGCTACGAGCAGTACTTC. Amino acid sequence: CATSDRGYEQYF.

This clone showed up just a few times. This chain links TRBV7-9 with TRBJ2-5; 7 bases agree with TRBD2. The ends lost 1 base at V and 5 bases at J; junction bases unmatched: 7. Germline V gives CDR1 SEHNR, CDR2 FQNEAQ (reference sequence). The CDR3 is 15 amino acids. CDR3 DNA: TGTGCCAGCAGCTTAGGCGGGAGTGAGGGGGAGACCCAGTACTTC. It yields the protein CASSLGGSEGETQYF.

The rearrangement links TRBV7-2 to TRBJ2-5, with D possibly TRBD2 on 5 matching bases. The CDR3 is made up of 13 amino acids. V gave up 5 bases and J gave up 4 bases, with 11 bases separating them. CDR1 and CDR2 from the germline V gene are SGHTA and FQGNSA. CDR3 DNA: TGTGCCAGCAGCCGTGACTACGGAGAGACCCAGTACTTC. Translation gives CASSRDYGETQYF. Full variable domain (rest looked up from reference TRBV7-2 and TRBJ2-5): GAGVSQSPSNKVTEKGKDVELRCDPISGHTALYWYRQSLGQGLEFLIYFQGNSAPDKSGLPSDRFSAERTGGSVSTLTIQRTQQEDSAVYLCASSRDYGETQYFGPGTRLLVL.

The V call is TRBV28, the J call TRBJ1-5; no firm D call. The V gene's germline CDR1 is MDHEN and CDR2 SYDVKM. Trimming took off 7 bases at V and 0 bases at J, with 16 bases between the two ends. This CDR3 has 16 residues. CDR3 sequence (DNA): TGTGCCAGCATTCTGGTTGGAGACTATAGCAATCAGCCCCAGCATTTT. As protein: CASILVGDYSNQPQHF.

The genes are TRBV27 and TRBJ2-5; D gene uncertain. This CDR3 is 15 amino acids long. Germline V gives CDR1 MNHEY, CDR2 SMNVEV (reference sequence). The ends were cut back, 8 bases at V and 1 base at J, with 17 bases in the middle. CDR3 in DNA: TGTGCCAGCCGAGGCTCTGACACTTTCCAAGAGACCCAGTACTTC. Its translation: CASRGSDTFQETQYF.

The rearrangement uses TRBV27 and TRBJ2-7; TRBD1 matches at 8 bases. The germline V gene encodes CDR1 MNHEY and CDR2 SMNVEV (reference sequence). The CDR3 length is 15 residues. J lost 1 base, V lost 3 bases, and 5 bases had no gene match. CDR3 residues: CASSFSRQGSYEQYF. In nucleotides, the CDR3 is TGTGCCAGCAGTTTCTCCAGACAGGGGTCCTACGAGCAGTACTTC.

The chain recombines TRBV10-3 with TRBJ2-7, with D possibly matching TRBD2 (5 bases). The CDR3 is made up of 12 amino acids. V gave up 2 bases and J gave up 12 bases, with 14 bases separating them. Germline-derived CDR1 and CDR2 are ENHRY and SYGVKD. DNA of the CDR3: TGTGCCATCAGTGAGGCGGGTCCCGTTGGGTACTTC. Its protein product is CAISEAGPVGYF.

This sequence joins TRBV14 and TRBJ2-2; 9 nucleotides match TRBD2. CDR1 SGHDN and CDR2 FVKESK come from the germline V gene. The V and J ends lost 5 bases and 0 bases, in that order; junction bases with no gene match: 10. The length of the CDR3 is 18 residues. CDR3 DNA: TGTGCCAGCAGCTTCGTGGGGGCTAGCGGGACGAACACCGGGGAGCTGTTTTTT. Residues: CASSFVGASGTNTGELFF.

V is TRBV5-1 and J is TRBJ1-3, with D uncertain. V lost 4 bases to trimming and J lost 0 bases, with 8 bases between them. CDR1 and CDR2 from the germline V gene are SGHRS and YFSETQ. This CDR3 spans 14 amino acids. CDR3 sequence reads: CASSQPSSGNTIYF. The CDR3 nucleotides are TGCGCCAGCAGCCAGCCCAGCTCTGGAAACACCATATATTTT. The variable domain in full, with the rest retrieved from reference TRBV5-1 and TRBJ1-3, is KAGVTQTPRYLIKTRGQQVTLSCSPISGHRSVSWYQQTPGQGLQFLFEYFSETQRNKGNFPGRFSGRQFSNSRSEMNVSTLELGDSALYLCASSQPSSGNTIYFGEGSWLTVV.

This chain joins TRBV14 and TRBJ2-7, with TRBD1 matching over 7 bases. Germline V lookup: CDR1 SGHDN, CDR2 FVKESK. J was trimmed by 2 bases and V by 1 base; bases with no gene match: 11. The CDR3 spans 17 residues. Written as DNA, the CDR3 is TGTGCCAGCAGCCAAGCCCCCGGACAGGAGATACCCTACGAGCAGTACTTC. This codes for CASSQAPGQEIPYEQYF.

The chain carries TRBV11-2 and TRBJ2-7; 10 bases are shared with TRBD1. This CDR3 contains 17 residues. Germline loops: CDR1 SGHAT, CDR2 FQNNGV. V was clipped by 2 bases and J by 6 bases; unmatched bases: 13. CDR3 nucleotides: TGTGCCAGCAGCTTACGTGGTCCGACAGGGGGCTGCCCCGAGCAGTACTTC. Translating it yields CASSLRGPTGGCPEQYF.

The gene calls are TRBV7-4 and TRBJ2-5; D is perhaps TRBD1 (6 bases). There are 15 residues in the CDR3. In germline, CDR1 is SGHVT, CDR2 SQSDAQ. The V end was cut by 3 bases, the J end by 3 bases, with 14 bases between. The CDR3 is CASSFRTADKETQYF. The CDR3 nucleotides are TGTGCCAGCAGCTTCCGGACAGCGGACAAAGAGACCCAGTACTTC.

This rearrangement joins TRBV28 to TRBJ2-3, with D perhaps matching TRBD2 (6 bases). Per the germline V gene, CDR1 is MDHEN and CDR2 is SYDVKM. CDR3 size: 16 residues. V shed 5 bases and J shed 0 bases, with 15 bases lying between them. CDR3 region: CASSPIAAPSTDTQYF. In DNA, the CDR3 is TGTGCCAGCAGTCCCATAGCGGCCCCTAGCACAGATACGCAGTATTTT.

J is TRBJ2-7 and V is TRBV5-1; a possible D gene is TRBD2 (6 bases). This CDR3 contains 14 residues. V was clipped by 4 bases and J by 7 bases, with 18 bases between them. The V gene's germline CDR1 is SGHRS and CDR2 YFSETQ. In DNA form, the CDR3 reads TGCGCCAGCAGCAGCCCCAAAGGGACTTTAGAGCAGTACTTC. Its protein product is CASSSPKGTLEQYF.

This clone was counted only a few times. The chain recombines TRBV27 with TRBJ1-5, with TRBD1 identical over 7 bases. This CDR3 has 15 amino acids. Germline V CDR1 and CDR2: MNHEY, SMNVEV (reference sequence). V trimming: 5 bases; J trimming: 7 bases; junction bases outside the gene matches: 11. CDR3 nucleotide sequence: TGTGCCAGCAGTCTCACCCACGGGACAGCCCAGCCCCAGCATTTT. It specifies CASSLTHGTAQPQHF.

A single count supports this clone. The chain employs TRBV7-2 and TRBJ2-3; 11 bases align to TRBD2. The ends lost 5 bases at V and 2 bases at J; junction bases unmatched: 9. The CDR3 is 17 amino acids. CDR1 SGHTA and CDR2 FQGNSA come from the germline V gene. Here the CDR3 DNA reads TGTGCCAGCAGCAAACAGACTAGCGGGAAAACCACAGATACGCAGTATTTT. It translates to CASSKQTSGKTTDTQYF.

This clone came up once. The genes are TRBV29-1 and TRBJ2-5; TRBD1 matches 9 bases. The CDR3 extends over 17 amino acids. Germline CDR1 and CDR2: SQVTM and ANQGSEA. Unmatched junction bases numbered 10, after V lost 2 bases and J lost 0 bases. The CDR3 loop reads CSVERFVGQGYQETQYF. The CDR3 nucleotides read TGCAGCGTTGAACGGTTTGTGGGACAGGGTTACCAAGAGACCCAGTACTTC.

The chain couples TRBV6-1 to TRBJ2-1; the D gene is possibly TRBD1 (5 bases). The CDR3 spans 15 residues. The germline V gene has CDR1 MNHNS and CDR2 SASEGT. Trimming removed 2 bases at V and 5 bases at J, with 13 bases between. The CDR3 DNA follows: TGTGCCAGCAGTGAATTTGCAGGGTTCCACAATGAGCAGTTCTTC. This encodes CASSEFAGFHNEQFF.

The chain joins TRBV6-1 to TRBJ2-4; no clear D gene. CDR1 MNHNS and CDR2 SASEGT come from the germline V gene. The V and J ends lost 3 bases and 0 bases respectively, with 18 bases between them. CDR3 size: 18 residues. The CDR3 bases are TGTGCCAGCAGTGAGGTTGGAAACAGAATACTAGCCAAAAACATTCAGTACTTC. Amino acids: CASSEVGNRILAKNIQYF.

The chain joins TRBV18 to TRBJ2-7; TRBD1 matches at 8 bases. The V gene end was trimmed by 8 bases and the J gene end by 5 bases; junction bases not matched to a gene: 8. Germline CDR1 is KGHSH and CDR2 is LQKENI. CDR3 length: 13 amino acids. The CDR3 region is CASTQTGAHEQYF. CDR3 bases: TGTGCCAGCACTCAGACAGGGGCTCACGAGCAGTACTTC. Complete variable domain (other parts from reference TRBV18 and TRBJ2-7): NAGVMQNPRHLVRRRGQEARLRCSPMKGHSHVYWYRQLPEEGLKFMVYLQKENIIDESGMPKERFSAEFPKEGPSILRIQQVVRGDSAAYFCASTQTGAHEQYFGPGTRLTVT.

This chain links TRBV4-3 with TRBJ2-2, with a tentative D call TRBD2 (5 bases). Trimming removed 1 base at V and 5 bases at J, with 17 bases between. The CDR3 consists of 17 residues. The V gene's germline CDR1 is LGHNA and CDR2 YSLEER. CDR3 bases: TGCGCCAGCAGCCAAGGCCCTAGGGTAGCGAGAACCGGGGAGCTGTTTTTT. This codes for CASSQGPRVARTGELFF.

Here the CDR3 reads CAISETSGRSYEQYF. In DNA form, the CDR3 reads TGTGCCATCAGTGAAACTAGCGGACGATCCTACGAGCAGTACTTC. The chain links TRBV10-3 to TRBJ2-7; 8 bases agree with TRBD2. The CDR3 extends over 15 amino acids. Germline trimming cut 3 bases from V and 1 base from J; bases unmatched to any gene: 5. CDR1 and CDR2 from the germline V gene are ENHRY and SYGVKD.

This rearrangement joins TRBV5-1 to TRBJ2-3; the match to TRBD2 covers 10 bases. The CDR3 runs 16 residues. Germline CDR1 is SGHRS and CDR2 is YFSETQ. With V trimmed by 4 bases and J by 4 bases, 9 bases remained unmatched. The CDR3 is CASSPSSGSRPDTQYF. The CDR3 DNA sequence: TGCGCCAGCAGCCCCTCTAGCGGGAGTCGCCCAGATACGCAGTATTTT.

V and J are TRBV5-1 and TRBJ2-2, with D perhaps matching TRBD1 or TRBD2 (5 bases each). Trimming removed 5 bases at V and 3 bases at J, with 11 bases between. This CDR3 contains 14 residues. Germline-derived CDR1 and CDR2 are SGHRS and YFSETQ. CDR3 loop: CASSFGTDTGELFF. The CDR3 nucleotides are TGCGCCAGCAGTTTCGGGACGGACACCGGGGAGCTGTTTTTT.

V usage is TRBV5-1 and J usage is TRBJ2-3, with D perhaps being TRBD1 or TRBD2 (6 bases each). The germline V and J ends were trimmed by 4 bases and 2 bases, with 14 bases remaining between them. CDR1 and CDR2 (germline): SGHRS, YFSETQ. The CDR3 consists of 15 residues. The CDR3 here is CASSPEGGSTDTQYF. CDR3 bases: TGCGCCAGCAGCCCGGAGGGGGGATCCACAGATACGCAGTATTTT.

A single count supports this clone. This chain connects TRBV5-6 to TRBJ2-3; possible D gene TRBD1, 7 bases. The CDR3 covers 17 residues. Germline assignment: CDR1 SGHDT and CDR2 YYEEEE. V gave up 3 bases and J gave up 0 bases, with 17 bases separating them. CDR3 protein: CASSSRAGQRSTDTQYF. The CDR3 coding sequence is TGTGCCAGCAGCTCGAGGGCGGGACAGCGAAGCACAGATACGCAGTATTTT.

V usage is TRBV28 and J usage is TRBJ2-3; TRBD2 aligns across 10 bases. The CDR3 covers 18 residues. Trimming cost V 0 bases and J 2 bases; bases outside gene matches: 8. CDR1 and CDR2 (germline): MDHEN, SYDVKM. CDR3 DNA sequence: TGTGCCAGCAGTTTATGCAGGTCTAGCGGGAGTCCCACAGATACGCAGTATTTT. This translates into CASSLCRSSGSPTDTQYF.